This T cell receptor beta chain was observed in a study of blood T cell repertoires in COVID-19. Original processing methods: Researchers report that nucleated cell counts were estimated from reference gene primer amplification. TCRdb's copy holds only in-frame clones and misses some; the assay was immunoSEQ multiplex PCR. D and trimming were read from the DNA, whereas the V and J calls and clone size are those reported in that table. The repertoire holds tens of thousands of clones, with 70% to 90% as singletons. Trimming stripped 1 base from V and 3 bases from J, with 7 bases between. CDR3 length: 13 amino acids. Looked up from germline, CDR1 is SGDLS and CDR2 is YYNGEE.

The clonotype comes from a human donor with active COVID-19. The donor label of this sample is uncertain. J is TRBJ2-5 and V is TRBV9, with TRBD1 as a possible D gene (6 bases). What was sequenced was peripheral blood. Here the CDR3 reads CASSVTGKETQYF. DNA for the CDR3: TGTGCCAGCAGCGTAACAGGGAAAGAGACCCAGTACTTC.